This T cell receptor (beta chain) derives from a study of CD8+ T cells in alopecia areata. The sample's treatment: oral pan-JAK inhibitor, 5-10 mg twice daily. Researchers gathered lesional scalp punch biopsies and peripheral blood from patients with alopecia areata. cDNA prepared by RNA extraction and subsequent reverse transcription served as the template for sequencing. Data came from immunoSEQ multiplex PCR; TCRdb stores just in-frame clones and leaves some out. The sample has about 120,000 clones, about 50% seen once. Germline V CDR1 and CDR2: SQVTM, ANQGSEA. The germline V and J ends were trimmed by 5 bases and 4 bases, with 8 bases remaining between them. The CDR3 spans 11 residues.

The source was CD4+ T cells sorted from blood, collected at week 4, from a patient treated with tofacitinib. This receptor was taken from a human donor with alopecia areata. The V and J genes are TRBV29-1 and TRBJ1-1; D gene uncertain. Written as DNA, the CDR3 is TGCAGCGTTACCCGGGGCACTGAAGCTTTCTTT. Protein product: CSVTRGTEAFF.